This T cell receptor (beta chain) was sequenced for a study of blood T cell repertoires in COVID-19. About the research overall: There were acute and convalescent COVID-19 samples, and they came from the United States, Italy and Spain. In each case, the material was cDNA or gDNA derived from T cells, B-cell-depleted T cells, or PBMCs.

This CDR3 is 15 amino acids long. V was pared by 2 bases and J by 3 bases, with 7 bases of the junction left unmatched. The germline V gene has CDR1 SGHAT and CDR2 FQNNGV. In the original analysis: Reference gene primers were amplified, and this amplification served to estimate nucleated cell counts. Measured with immunoSEQ multiplex PCR; TCRdb has only the in-frame clones, and not every one. V and J calls plus clone size are reproduced from that table; the DNA served to infer D and trimming. This table holds about 140,000 clones, roughly 82% found once. The specimen was peripheral blood. The chain joins TRBV11-2 to TRBJ2-7; 7 bases are a match to TRBD1. The TCR sequence derives from an elderly man with acute or convalescent COVID-19. CDR3: CASSLWLPGGYEQYF. Written as DNA, the CDR3 is TGTGCCAGCAGCTTATGGCTGCCAGGGGGCTACGAGCAGTACTTC.